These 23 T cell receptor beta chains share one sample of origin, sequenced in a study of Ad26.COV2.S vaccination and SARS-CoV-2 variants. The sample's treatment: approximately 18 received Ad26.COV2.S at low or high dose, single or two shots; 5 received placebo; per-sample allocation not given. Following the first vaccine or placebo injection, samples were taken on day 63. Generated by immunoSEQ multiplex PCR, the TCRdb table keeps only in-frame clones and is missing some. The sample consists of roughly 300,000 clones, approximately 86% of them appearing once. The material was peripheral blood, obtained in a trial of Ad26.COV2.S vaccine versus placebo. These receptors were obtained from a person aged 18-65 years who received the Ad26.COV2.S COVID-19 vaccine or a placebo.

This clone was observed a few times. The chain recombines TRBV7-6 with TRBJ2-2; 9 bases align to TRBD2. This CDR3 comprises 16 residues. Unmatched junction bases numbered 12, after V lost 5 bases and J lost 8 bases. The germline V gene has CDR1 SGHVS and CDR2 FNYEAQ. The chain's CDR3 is CASSTKPSGARGELFF. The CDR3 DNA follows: TGTGCCAGCAGCACAAAGCCTAGCGGGGCCCGTGGGGAGCTGTTTTTT.

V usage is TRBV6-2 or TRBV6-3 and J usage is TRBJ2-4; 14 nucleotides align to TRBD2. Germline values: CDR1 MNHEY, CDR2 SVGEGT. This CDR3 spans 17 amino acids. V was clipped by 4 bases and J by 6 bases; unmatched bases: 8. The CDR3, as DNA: TGTGCCAGCAGTTTCGAGACTAGCGGGAGGGCCGGAAACATTCAGTACTTC. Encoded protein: CASSFETSGRAGNIQYF.

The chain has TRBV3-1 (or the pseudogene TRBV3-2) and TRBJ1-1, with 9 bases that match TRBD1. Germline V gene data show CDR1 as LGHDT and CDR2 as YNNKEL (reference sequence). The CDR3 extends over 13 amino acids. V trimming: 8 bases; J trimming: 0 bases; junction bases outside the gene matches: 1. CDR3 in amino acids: CASGDRVNTEAFF. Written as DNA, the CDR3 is TGTGCCAGCGGGGACAGGGTGAACACTGAAGCTTTCTTT.

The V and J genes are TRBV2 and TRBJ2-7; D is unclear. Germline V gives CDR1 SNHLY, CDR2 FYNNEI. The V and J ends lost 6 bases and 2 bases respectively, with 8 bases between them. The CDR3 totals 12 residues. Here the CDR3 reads CASRYAAYEQYF. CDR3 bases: TGTGCCAGCAGATATGCAGCCTACGAGCAGTACTTC.

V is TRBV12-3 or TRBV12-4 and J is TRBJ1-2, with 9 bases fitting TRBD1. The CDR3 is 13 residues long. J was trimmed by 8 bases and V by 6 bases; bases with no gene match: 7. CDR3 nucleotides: TGTGCCAGCAGCCAGGGACAGGGAGGCGGCTACACCTTC. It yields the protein CASSQGQGGGYTF.

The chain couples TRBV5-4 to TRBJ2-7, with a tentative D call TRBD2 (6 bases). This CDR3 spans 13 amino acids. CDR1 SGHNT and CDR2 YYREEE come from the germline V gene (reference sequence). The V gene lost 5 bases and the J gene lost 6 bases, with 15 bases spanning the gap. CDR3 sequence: CASRRDSLSEQYF. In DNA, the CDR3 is TGTGCCAGCAGGCGGGACTCCCTGAGCGAGCAGTACTTC.

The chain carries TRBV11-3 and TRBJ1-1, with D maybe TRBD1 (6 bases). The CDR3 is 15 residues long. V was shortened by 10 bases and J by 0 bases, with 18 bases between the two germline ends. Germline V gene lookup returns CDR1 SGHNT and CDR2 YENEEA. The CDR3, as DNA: TGTGCCATTTGGGTTATGACAGGAATGAACACTGAAGCTTTCTTT. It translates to CAIWVMTGMNTEAFF. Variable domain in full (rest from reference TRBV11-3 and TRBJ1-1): EAGVVQSPRYKIIEKKQPVAFWCNPISGHNTLYWYLQNLGQGPELLIRYENEEAVDDSQLPKDRFSAERLKGVDSTLKIQPAELGDSAVYLCAIWVMTGMNTEAFFGQGTRLTVV.

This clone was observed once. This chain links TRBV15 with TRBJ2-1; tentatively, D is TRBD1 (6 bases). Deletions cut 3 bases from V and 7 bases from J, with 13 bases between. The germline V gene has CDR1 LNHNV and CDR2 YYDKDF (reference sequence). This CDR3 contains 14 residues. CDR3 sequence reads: CATSRQGIRNEQFF. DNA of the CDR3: TGTGCCACCAGCAGGCAGGGGATAAGGAATGAGCAGTTCTTC.

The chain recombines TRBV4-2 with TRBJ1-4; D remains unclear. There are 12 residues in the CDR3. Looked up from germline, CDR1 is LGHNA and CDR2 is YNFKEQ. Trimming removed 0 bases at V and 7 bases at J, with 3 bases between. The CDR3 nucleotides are TGTGCCAGCAGCCAAGACACTGAAAAACTGTTTTTT. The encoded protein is CASSQDTEKLFF.

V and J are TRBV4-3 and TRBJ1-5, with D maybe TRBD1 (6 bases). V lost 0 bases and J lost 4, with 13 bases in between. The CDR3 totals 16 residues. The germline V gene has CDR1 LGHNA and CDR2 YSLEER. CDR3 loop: CASSQEFRGGNQPQHF. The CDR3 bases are TGCGCCAGCAGCCAAGAATTCAGGGGCGGTAATCAGCCCCAGCATTTT.

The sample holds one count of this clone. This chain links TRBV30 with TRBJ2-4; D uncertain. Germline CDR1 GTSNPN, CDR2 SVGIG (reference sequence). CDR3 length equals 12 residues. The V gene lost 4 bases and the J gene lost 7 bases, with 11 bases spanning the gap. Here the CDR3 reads CAWIGQANIQYF. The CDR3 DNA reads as TGTGCCTGGATCGGGCAGGCGAACATTCAGTACTTC.

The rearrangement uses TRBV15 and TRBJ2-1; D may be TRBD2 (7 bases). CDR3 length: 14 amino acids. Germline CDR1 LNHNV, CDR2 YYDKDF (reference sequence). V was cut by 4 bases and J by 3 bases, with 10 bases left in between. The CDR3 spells CATSKGGFYNEQFF. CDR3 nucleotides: TGTGCCACCAGCAAGGGGGGGTTCTACAATGAGCAGTTCTTC.

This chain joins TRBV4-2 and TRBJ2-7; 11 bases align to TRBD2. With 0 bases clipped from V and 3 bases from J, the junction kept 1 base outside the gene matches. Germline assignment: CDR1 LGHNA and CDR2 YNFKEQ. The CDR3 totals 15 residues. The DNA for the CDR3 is TGTGCCAGCAGCCAAGAGCTAGCGGGAGGCTACGAGCAGTACTTC. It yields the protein CASSQELAGGYEQYF.

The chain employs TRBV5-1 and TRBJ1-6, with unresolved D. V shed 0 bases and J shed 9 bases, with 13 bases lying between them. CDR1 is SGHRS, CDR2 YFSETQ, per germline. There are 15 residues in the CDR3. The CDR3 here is CASSLEGREGSPLHF. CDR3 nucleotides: TGCGCCAGCAGCTTGGAAGGGCGAGAGGGTTCACCCCTCCACTTT. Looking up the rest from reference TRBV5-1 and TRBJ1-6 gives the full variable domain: KAGVTQTPRYLIKTRGQQVTLSCSPISGHRSVSWYQQTPGQGLQFLFEYFSETQRNKGNFPGRFSGRQFSNSRSEMNVSTLELGDSALYLCASSLEGREGSPLHFGNGTRLTVT.

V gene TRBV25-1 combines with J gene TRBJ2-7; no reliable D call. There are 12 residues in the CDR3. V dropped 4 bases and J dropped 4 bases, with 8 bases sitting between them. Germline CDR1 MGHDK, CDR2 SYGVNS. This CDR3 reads CASSGPTYEQYF. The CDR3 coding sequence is TGTGCCAGCAGTGGTCCGACGTACGAGCAGTACTTC.

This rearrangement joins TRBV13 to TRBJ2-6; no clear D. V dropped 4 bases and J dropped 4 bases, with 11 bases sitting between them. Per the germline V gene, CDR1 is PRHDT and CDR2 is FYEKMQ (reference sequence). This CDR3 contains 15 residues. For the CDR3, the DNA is TGTGCCAGCAGCTCCTCCCCACCGGGGGCCAACGTCCTGACTTTC. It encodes CASSSSPPGANVLTF.

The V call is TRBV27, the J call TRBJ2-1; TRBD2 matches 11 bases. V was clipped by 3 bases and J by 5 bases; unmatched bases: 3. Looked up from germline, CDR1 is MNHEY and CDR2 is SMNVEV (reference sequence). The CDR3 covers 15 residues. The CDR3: CASSFELAGDNEQFF. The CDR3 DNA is TGTGCCAGCAGTTTTGAACTAGCGGGAGACAATGAGCAGTTCTTC.

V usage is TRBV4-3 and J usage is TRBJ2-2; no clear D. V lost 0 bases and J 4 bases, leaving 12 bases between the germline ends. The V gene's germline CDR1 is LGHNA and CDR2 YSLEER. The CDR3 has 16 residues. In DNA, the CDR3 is TGCGCCAGCAGCCAAGAAGCCCGGACCGTCACCGGGGAGCTGTTTTTT. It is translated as CASSQEARTVTGELFF.

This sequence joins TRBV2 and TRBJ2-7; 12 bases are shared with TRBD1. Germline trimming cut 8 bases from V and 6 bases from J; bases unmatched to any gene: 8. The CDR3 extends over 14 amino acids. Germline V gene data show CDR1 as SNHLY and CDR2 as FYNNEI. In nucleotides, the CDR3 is TGTGCCAGCGGAGGGGACAGGGGGCTGGTCGAGCAGTACTTC. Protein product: CASGGDRGLVEQYF.

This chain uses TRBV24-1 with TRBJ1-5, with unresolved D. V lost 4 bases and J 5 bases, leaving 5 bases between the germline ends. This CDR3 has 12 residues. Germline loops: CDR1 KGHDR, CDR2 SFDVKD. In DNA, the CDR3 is TGTGCCACCAGTGACAGCGATCAGCCCCAGCATTTT. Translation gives CATSDSDQPQHF.

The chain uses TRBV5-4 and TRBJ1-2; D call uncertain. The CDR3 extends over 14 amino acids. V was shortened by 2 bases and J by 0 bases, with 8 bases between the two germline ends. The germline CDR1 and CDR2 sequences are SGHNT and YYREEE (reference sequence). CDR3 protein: CASSLLQSNYGYTF. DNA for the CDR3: TGTGCCAGCAGCTTACTCCAGTCTAACTATGGCTACACCTTC.

The CDR3 DNA sequence: TGTGCCAGTAGTCCACGGACTAGCGGGAGAAATGAGCAGTTCTTC. It specifies CASSPRTSGRNEQFF. This sequence joins TRBV19 and TRBJ2-1; 13 bases map to TRBD2. In germline, CDR1 is LNHDA, CDR2 SQIVND (reference sequence). CDR3 size: 15 residues. V lost 5 bases, J lost 7 bases, and 5 bases stayed unmatched.

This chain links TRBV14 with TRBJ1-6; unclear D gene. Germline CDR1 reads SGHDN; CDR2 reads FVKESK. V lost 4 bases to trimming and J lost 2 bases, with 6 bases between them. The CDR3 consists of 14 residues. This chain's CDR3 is CASSPTAYNSPLHF. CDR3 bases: TGTGCCAGCAGCCCTACTGCCTATAATTCACCCCTCCACTTT.